This T cell receptor beta chain was obtained from a study of cytomegalovirus exposure and HLA in healthy donors. Study findings and constraints: Earlier findings revealed that most TCR beta V segments proved productive either about 90% or about 30% of the time. It was reported in a later analysis that an Asian-associated ancestry cluster showed fewer N-insertions than the roughly 670-donor mean. A link between a missense DCLRE1C variant and TCR beta V- and J-gene trimming emerged from a later analysis.

A multiplex PCR was run with 60 Vbeta primers and 13 Jbeta primers. Produced via immunoSEQ multiplex PCR; TCRdb's table is partial and in-frame only. The sample lists approximately 150,000 clones, just under 80% seen once, with about 12% in the top ten. As concerns this clone: Its antigen is not identified. The junction departs from the called germline gene at one end, perhaps through a read error. This specimen includes other DNA sequences encoding the same CDR3.

Germline CDR1 is KGHSH and CDR2 is LQKENI. CDR3 length: 14 amino acids. V and J are TRBV18 and TRBJ1-1, with 9 bases aligning to TRBD1. Sequenced sample: PBMCs. The receptor was isolated from a woman aged 50 to 60 in good health and CMV-seropositive. CDR3 sequence reads: CASSPQGAGTEAFF. The CDR3 DNA follows: TGTGCCAGCTCGCCACAGGGGGCCGGCACTGAAGCTTTCTTT.